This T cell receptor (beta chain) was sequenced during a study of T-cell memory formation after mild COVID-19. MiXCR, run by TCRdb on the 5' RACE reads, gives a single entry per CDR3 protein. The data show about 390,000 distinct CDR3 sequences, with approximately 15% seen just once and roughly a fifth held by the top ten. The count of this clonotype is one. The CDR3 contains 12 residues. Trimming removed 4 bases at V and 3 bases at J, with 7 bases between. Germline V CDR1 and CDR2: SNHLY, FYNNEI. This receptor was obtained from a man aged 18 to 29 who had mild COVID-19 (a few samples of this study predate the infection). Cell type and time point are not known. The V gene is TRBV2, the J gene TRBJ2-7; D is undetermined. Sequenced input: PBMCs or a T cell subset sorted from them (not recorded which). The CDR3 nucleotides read TGTGCCAGCAGTGGGGCATACTACGAGCAGTACTTC. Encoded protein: CASSGAYYEQYF.